This TCR beta chain comes out of a study of regulatory T cells in long-lasting Graves disease (dated by TCRdb to about 2021). Background for the entire study: Newly diagnosed Graves' disease patients had taken antithyroid drugs for less than 3 months. Persistent Graves' disease patients were compared with newly diagnosed Graves' disease patients by peripheral blood TCR sequencing and RNA sequencing. The study was conducted in China and was registered as a clinical trial. A total of around 35 samples underwent TCR sequencing, from about 13 patients with persistent Graves' disease and approximately 20 patients with newly diagnosed Graves' disease.

In its sample, this clonotype was seen many times. The antigen it binds to is not known. Within one base of it there is no much larger clone, and no base qualities were kept. The CDR3 covers 13 residues, taking in both the cysteine and the phenylalanine. Here the CDR3 DNA is all that survives: 39 bases in frame from base 1. CDR1 and CDR2 (SNHLY, FYNNEI) derive from the germline V gene. V trim: 6 bases; J trim: 2 bases; unmatched bases: 3. Overall results and qualifications from the work: Preferential use of TRBV28, TRBJ1-2 and TRBJ2-5 was observed in persistent disease, whereas TRBV20-1 and TRBJ2-1 were favored in newly diagnosed disease. A larger number of public clonotypes was shared among persistent patients (around 2,700) than among newly diagnosed patients (roughly 980). The study examined only peripheral blood because the primary lesion, thyroid tissue, could not be accessed. Lower TCR Shannon entropy and fewer highly expanded clones were observed in persistent Graves' disease patients than in newly diagnosed patients, which suggested clonal expansion. The authors acknowledged the small sample size as a limitation that may reduce accuracy. Only the TCR beta chain was sequenced and analyzed.

Taken with the paper, the label for time point translates to: newly diagnosed GD, antithyroid drugs for less than 3 months. RNA was extracted from PBMCs in TRIzol for both TCR sequencing and RNA sequencing. The diagnosis of Graves' disease followed American Thyroid Association guidelines. Recruitment of patients was carried out at an endocrinology department in Xi'an, China. Each patient gave roughly 8.4 milliliters of peripheral blood, collected in an EDTA anticoagulant tube. Ficoll Paque Plus density gradient separation was used to isolate PBMCs, and no additional T cell sorting was done. An Agilent 2100 Bioanalyzer and agarose gel were used to check RNA quality, while a NanoDrop 2000 measured RNA concentration. Library generation was performed with multiplex PCR. The sequencer listed for this sample is Illumina HiSeq 4000. To build TCR beta libraries, CDR3 regions were amplified by Arm-PCR using iRepertoire HTBI primers. PCR products were gel purified before sequencing. The paper's processing steps were these. Gene usage analysis of CDR3 amino acid clonotypes used the 60 to 75 TRBV and some 13 TRBJ segments found across samples. Filtered high-quality paired reads were merged into contigs using COPE and FqMerger. BLAST was used to align contigs to IMGT TRBV, TRBD and TRBJ reference genes, with CDR3 defined following IMGT. Any clonotype with a frequency above 0.1% was classified as a highly expanded clone. Repertoire diversity was measured by Shannon entropy, and V-J evenness by the Gini coefficient. A clonotype found in more than one individual was treated as public. The public reads were reprocessed in TCRdb via fastp at Q25 and MiXCR, keeping in-frame beta chains. When rows share a CDR3 protein, they turn into one entry using the most common DNA and genes. None of the V and J calls come from the authors' own analysis; TCRdb made them. Across this sample there are about 530,000 distinct CDR3 sequences, with 15% to 20% seen only once. The top ten clones comprise approximately 25% of the sample.

This sample also belongs to another study, concerning T cells in Graves' hyperthyroidism and ophthalmopathy. The second study also describes: Graves' hyperthyroidism was defined as stable when no progression to ophthalmopathy occurred over 18 months of follow-up. The hyperthyroidism patients were between 18 and 65 years old and newly diagnosed, with a disease duration of less than 2 months. Any patient with an uncontrolled infection, another autoimmune disease, pregnancy or lactation was excluded. Clinical symptoms, serum thyroxine and TRAb, thyroid ultrasound, and orbital computed tomography formed the basis for the diagnoses. The TCR CDR3 was subjected to a first round of RT-PCR using the HTBI primer set and the Qiagen OneStep RT-PCR kit. Most expanded thyroid clonotypes (frequency above 0.001) were also detected in blood, suggesting blood repertoires may reflect thyroid immune responses. A 13 V-J signature model separated ophthalmopathy from stable hyperthyroidism, with about 90% sensitivity and 81.08% specificity in cross-validation and 80%/75% in testing. During validation, the model predicted progression to ophthalmopathy a median of approximately 6.5 months ahead of onset, with 70.59% sensitivity and 72.22% specificity. To identify TCR V-J signatures that set the groups apart, the researchers used a discovery cohort of approximately 98 patients, made up of about 44 with Graves' ophthalmopathy and 55 to 65 with stable Graves' hyperthyroidism. Whether ophthalmopathy could be predicted prospectively was tested in an independent validation cohort made up of about 20 hyperthyroidism patients plus 17 patients who later progressed to ophthalmopathy. The 100 discovery patients were randomly split 7:3 into training and test sets. In about 6 Graves' hyperthyroidism patients, the study also compared T-cell repertoires from thyroid tissue with T-cell repertoires from blood. Following sampling, methimazole starting at 30 mg daily was given to hyperthyroidism patients, and high-dose intravenous methylprednisolone was given to ophthalmopathy patients. The libraries were constructed in a second round of multiplex PCR and then size-selected and purified. The libraries were sequenced on an Illumina HiSeq2000 using paired-end 100 bp reads. SOAPnuke was used to process the raw data, throwing out any read that contained adapters or uncalled bases, had a mean Phred below 15, or lacked an exact constant-primer or identifier match. COPE v1.2.5 was used to merge high-quality paired reads, and clonotypes were defined as unique nucleotide sequences. Clonotypes were aligned to IMGT TRBV, TRBD and TRBJ reference segments using MiTCR v1.1. Analysis was restricted to V-J combinations with a frequency above 0.0001, which covered about 99% of repertoires. The TCS score was defined as F50 (clonal expansion) divided by E x V (chaos), with BLOSUM62-based TCRdist calculated between CDR3 peptides within each V-J. Welch's t-statistics and random forest reduced around 520 V-J features to 13, which were used in a naive Bayes classifier (R e1071). No statistical method was used to fix the sample size in advance, and group allocation was not hidden from the investigators. The paper describes TCR Vbeta CDR3 sequencing of 120 to 150 peripheral blood samples, made up of about 40 ophthalmopathy patients, roughly 80 hyperthyroidism patients and 17 progressor patients.

Sample: peripheral blood mononuclear cells (PBMCs), taken at new diagnosis, from a patient treated with antithyroid drugs. This TCR was sampled from a woman aged 40-60 years with Graves disease. Donor details come from another sample of the same person, matched by shared clones. The chain is assembled from TRBV2 and TRBJ1-1, with 7 bases aligning to TRBD1. The CDR3 protein is CASRGTENTEAFF. The nucleotide sequence is given as TGTGCCAGCAGGGGGACAGAAAACACTGAAGCTTTCTTT.